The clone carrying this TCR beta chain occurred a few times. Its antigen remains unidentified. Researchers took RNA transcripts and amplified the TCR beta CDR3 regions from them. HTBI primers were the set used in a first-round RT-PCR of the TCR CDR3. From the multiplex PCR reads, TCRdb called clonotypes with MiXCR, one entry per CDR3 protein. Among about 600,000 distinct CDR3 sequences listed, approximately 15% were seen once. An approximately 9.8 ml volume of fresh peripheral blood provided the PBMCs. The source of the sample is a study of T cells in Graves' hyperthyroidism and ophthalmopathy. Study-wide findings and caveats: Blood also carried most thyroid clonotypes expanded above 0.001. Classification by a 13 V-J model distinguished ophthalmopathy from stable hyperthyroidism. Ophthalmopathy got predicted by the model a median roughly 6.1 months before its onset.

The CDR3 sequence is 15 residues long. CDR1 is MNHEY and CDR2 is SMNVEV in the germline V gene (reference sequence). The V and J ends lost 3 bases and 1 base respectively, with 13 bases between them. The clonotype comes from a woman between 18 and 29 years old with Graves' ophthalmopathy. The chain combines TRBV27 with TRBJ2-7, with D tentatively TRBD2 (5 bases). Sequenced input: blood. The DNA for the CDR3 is TGTGCCAGCAGTTTCTCGGGGATGAATTCCTACGAGCAGTACTTC. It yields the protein CASSFSGMNSYEQYF.